A single sample is the source of the 16 T cell receptor beta chains below, sequenced in a study of T cells after yellow fever vaccination. TCRdb ran MiXCR on the 5' RACE reads and lists one entry per CDR3 protein. The sample lists hundreds of thousands of distinct CDR3 sequences, under 15% occurring once. The starting material was CD4+ T cells sorted from PBMCs, obtained 15 days after the yellow fever booster vaccination. Receptor source: a man between 18 and 29 years old who received the YFV17D yellow fever vaccine.

In this sample, this clonotype turned up a few times. The chain carries TRBV6-2 or TRBV6-3 and TRBJ2-7, with D perhaps assigned TRBD1 or TRBD2 (5 bases each). Between the trimmed V and J ends, which lost 5 bases and 5 bases, there was a span of 19 bases. Germline lookup yields CDR1 MNHEY and CDR2 SVGEGT. The CDR3 is 15 residues long. CDR3 protein: CASSRPGTPGNEQYV. The DNA of the CDR3 is TGTGCCAGCAGTCGCCCCGGGACCCCCGGGAACGAGCAGTACGTC.

There are a few counts of this clonotype. The chain joins TRBV20-1 to TRBJ1-3; D is ambiguous. Trimming shortened V by 5 bases and J by 0 bases, and 14 bases separated the two germline ends. The CDR3 length is 15 residues. CDR1 and CDR2 from the germline V gene are DFQATT and SNEGSKA (reference sequence). CDR3 nucleotide sequence: TGCAGTGCTCCCGGACCTTGGAGCTCTGGAAACACCATATATTTT. This encodes CSAPGPWSSGNTIYF.

The chain combines TRBV3-1 with TRBJ1-4; D possibly corresponds to TRBD1 (6 bases). Trimming removed 0 bases from V and 1 base from J, with 18 bases in between. Germline V lookup: CDR1 LGHDT, CDR2 YNNKEL (reference sequence). The CDR3 is 19 amino acids. The CDR3 DNA follows: TGTGCCAGCAGCCAAGACAGGGGAGGCGTCAGGAGAACTAATGAAAAACTGTTTTTT. This gives the protein CASSQDRGGVRRTNEKLFF.

This chain links TRBV5-5 with TRBJ1-4; D gene uncertain. The CDR3 length is 16 residues. Germline CDR1 and CDR2: SGHKS and YYEKEE (reference sequence). Trimming took off 0 bases at V and 5 bases at J, with 14 bases between the two ends. The CDR3 loop is CASSLEIYLMNEKLFF. CDR3 in DNA: TGTGCCAGCAGCTTGGAGATCTATCTCATGAATGAAAAACTGTTTTTT.

The chain joins TRBV4-1 to TRBJ1-3, with D uncertain. Trimming removed 0 bases from V and 2 bases from J, with 8 bases in between. Per the germline V gene, CDR1 is MGHRA and CDR2 is YSYEKL. CDR3 size: 15 residues. This CDR3 reads CASSQDPGPGNTIYF. In nucleotides, the CDR3 is TGCGCCAGCAGCCAAGATCCGGGCCCTGGAAACACCATATATTTT.

The chain carries TRBV6-6 and TRBJ1-1; maybe TRBD1 (5 bases). The CDR3 is made up of 14 amino acids. V lost 6 bases, J lost 1 base, and 12 bases lay in between. CDR1 is MNHNY and CDR2 is SVGAGI in the germline V gene (reference sequence). This CDR3 is CASRGPGGNTEAFF. The CDR3 DNA is TGTGCCAGCAGGGGTCCTGGGGGGAACACTGAAGCTTTCTTT.

This clonotype was seen repeatedly, ten times or more. The chain couples TRBV20-1 to TRBJ2-5; TRBD1 matches 8 bases. The CDR3 consists of 16 residues. Germline V lookup: CDR1 DFQATT, CDR2 SNEGSKA (reference sequence). Germline trimming cut 0 bases from V and 0 bases from J; bases unmatched to any gene: 6. The CDR3, as DNA: TGCAGTGCTAGAGATCTCGGACAGGGCCACCAAGAGACCCAGTACTTC. Translation gives CSARDLGQGHQETQYF.

A few counts support this clonotype. The chain is built from TRBV4-3 and TRBJ2-3; possibly TRBD1 for D (6 bases). Germline assignment: CDR1 LGHNA and CDR2 YSLEER. The CDR3 sequence is 20 residues long. Trimming shortened V by 0 bases and J by 0 bases, and 22 bases separated the two germline ends. DNA for the CDR3: TGCGCCAGCAGCCAAGACAGGGGACACGGCTACCTGACTAGCACAGATACGCAGTATTTT. This codes for CASSQDRGHGYLTSTDTQYF.

Ten or more counts support this clonotype. This chain connects TRBV20-1 to TRBJ2-1, with TRBD2 matching over 14 bases. Unmatched junction bases numbered 7, after V lost 3 bases and J lost 0 bases. CDR3 size: 18 residues. Germline V gene data show CDR1 as DFQATT and CDR2 as SNEGSKA (reference sequence). CDR3 residues: CSARTSGGAGSSYNEQFF. Here the CDR3 DNA reads TGCAGTGCTAGGACTAGCGGGGGGGCCGGTAGCTCCTACAATGAGCAGTTCTTC.

This clonotype was seen only a few times. V and J are TRBV19 and TRBJ1-5, with D perhaps matching TRBD1 (5 bases). Germline-derived CDR1 and CDR2 are LNHDA and SQIVND (reference sequence). V lost 1 base and J lost 6, with 7 bases in between. CDR3 size: 13 residues. CDR3 amino acids: CASSIAGTQPQHF. The CDR3 coding sequence is TGTGCCAGTAGTATAGCGGGGACTCAGCCCCAGCATTTT.

This clonotype turned up a few times. The V gene is TRBV20-1, the J gene TRBJ2-3, with 8 bases that match TRBD2. V was clipped by 2 bases and J by 2 bases; unmatched bases: 3. The CDR3 spans 14 residues. CDR1 DFQATT and CDR2 SNEGSKA come from the germline V gene (reference sequence). The CDR3 loop reads CSARKRGNTDTQYF. The CDR3 DNA reads as TGCAGTGCTAGAAAGCGGGGGAACACAGATACGCAGTATTTT.

The chain recombines TRBV9 with TRBJ1-2; D is uncertain. The length of the CDR3 is 15 residues. The ends were cut back, 0 bases at V and 0 bases at J, with 9 bases in the middle. Germline V gene sequence: CDR1 SGDLS, CDR2 YYNGEE. The CDR3 spells CASSVGQPTNYGYTF. CDR3 in DNA: TGTGCCAGCAGCGTAGGGCAGCCGACTAACTATGGCTACACCTTC.

The table lists this clonotype with many counts. The genes are TRBV18 and TRBJ2-4; D ambiguous. CDR1 and CDR2 (germline): KGHSH, LQKENI. Between the trimmed V and J ends, which lost 1 base and 3 bases, there was a span of 4 bases. The CDR3 length is 13 residues. CDR3 amino acids: CASSPQGKNIQYF. CDR3 sequence (DNA): TGTGCCAGCTCACCACAGGGCAAAAACATTCAGTACTTC.

This clonotype was counted between two and nine times. The rearrangement uses TRBV15 and TRBJ2-1; 15 bases fit TRBD2. The germline V gene encodes CDR1 LNHNV and CDR2 YYDKDF (reference sequence). The V and J ends lost 6 bases and 5 bases, in that order; junction bases with no gene match: 8. CDR3 length equals 17 residues. The CDR3 protein is CATRTGTSGGPNNEQFF. In DNA form, the CDR3 reads TGTGCCACCAGGACCGGGACTAGCGGGGGGCCTAACAATGAGCAGTTCTTC.

The rearrangement uses TRBV7-2 and TRBJ2-3, with unresolved D. V was shortened by 4 bases and J by 3 bases, with 17 bases between the two germline ends. This CDR3 spans 16 amino acids. Germline V CDR1 and CDR2: SGHTA, FQGNSA. The DNA of the CDR3 is TGTGCCAGCAGCTATACGATTGGGTTTGGTACAGATACGCAGTATTTT. Translation gives CASSYTIGFGTDTQYF.

This clonotype showed up many times. The rearrangement uses TRBV10-3 and TRBJ2-3; a weak D match, TRBD2 (5 bases). The germline CDR1 and CDR2 sequences are ENHRY and SYGVKD. V was trimmed by 10 bases and J by 2 bases, leaving 13 bases between them. This CDR3 comprises 13 residues. The CDR3 DNA sequence: TGTGCCACCGCTGGACTCAACACAGATACGCAGTATTTT. This encodes CATAGLNTDTQYF.